Below are 12 T cell receptor beta chains sequenced from a single sample in a study of regulatory T cells in long-lasting Graves disease. Building the TCR beta libraries relied on iRepertoire HTBI primers, and CDR3 regions underwent Arm-PCR. TCRdb reanalysed the multiplex PCR reads using MiXCR and keeps one entry per CDR3 protein. The sample includes approximately 300,000 distinct CDR3 sequences, approximately 20% of them seen just once. The time point: newly diagnosed GD, antithyroid drugs for less than 3 months. RNA extracted from PBMCs served as the sequencing template. The sample here was peripheral blood mononuclear cells (PBMCs), taken at new diagnosis, from a patient treated with antithyroid drugs. These receptors were taken from a female donor with Graves disease.

The chain recombines TRBV27 with TRBJ2-5, with D perhaps matching TRBD2 (5 bases). CDR3 length: 16 residues. CDR1 is MNHEY and CDR2 is SMNVEV in the germline V gene (reference sequence). V was cut by 5 bases and J by 7 bases, with 23 bases left in between. CDR3 nucleotide sequence: TGTGCCAGCAGTGCTAGGACGGGGAGAATCACCGGGACCCAGTACTTC. Translated: CASSARTGRITGTQYF.

V and J are TRBV5-4 and TRBJ2-7, with TRBD2 matching 8 bases. Per germline, CDR1 SGHNT and CDR2 YYREEE (reference sequence). Trimming took 1 base from V and 6 from J; bases not matched to a gene: 6. This CDR3 contains 14 residues. CDR3 amino acids: CASSLPSGPAEQYF. DNA for the CDR3: TGTGCCAGCAGCTTGCCTAGCGGGCCCGCCGAGCAGTACTTC.

This chain links TRBV7-2 with TRBJ2-7, with 11 bases fitting TRBD2. The CDR3 contains 17 residues. The V gene end was trimmed by 5 bases and the J gene end by 3 bases; junction bases not matched to a gene: 12. Germline V gene sequence: CDR1 SGHTA, CDR2 FQGNSA. The CDR3 protein is CASSLSGGASGGYEQYF. CDR3 coding DNA: TGTGCCAGCAGCCTTAGCGGGGGGGCTAGCGGCGGCTACGAGCAGTACTTC. Drawing the rest from reference TRBV7-2 and TRBJ2-7, the complete variable domain is GAGVSQSPSNKVTEKGKDVELRCDPISGHTALYWYRQSLGQGLEFLIYFQGNSAPDKSGLPSDRFSAERTGGSVSTLTIQRTQQEDSAVYLCASSLSGGASGGYEQYFGPGTRLTVT.

This clonotype came up many times. This chain uses TRBV19 with TRBJ2-5; D may be TRBD1 (6 bases). This CDR3 contains 14 residues. CDR1 is LNHDA and CDR2 is SQIVND in the germline V gene (reference sequence). V lost 3 bases, J lost 5 bases, and 13 bases lay in between. CDR3: CASSMGGGLETQYF. The CDR3 coding sequence is TGTGCCAGTAGTATGGGTGGGGGCTTGGAGACCCAGTACTTC.

This clonotype was seen ten or more times. The gene calls are TRBV28 and TRBJ1-1; 7 nucleotides align to TRBD1. The CDR3 spans 13 residues. From germline, CDR1 is MDHEN and CDR2 SYDVKM. With V trimmed by 7 bases and J by 3 bases, 5 bases remained unmatched. The CDR3 here is CASIDQGDTEAFF. Written as DNA, the CDR3 is TGTGCCAGCATAGATCAGGGGGACACTGAAGCTTTCTTT.

A few counts support this clonotype. The chain uses TRBV19 and TRBJ1-2; a weak D match, TRBD1 (5 bases). The V end was cut by 0 bases, the J end by 6 bases, with 11 bases between. Germline lookup yields CDR1 LNHDA and CDR2 SQIVND (reference sequence). The CDR3 contains 14 residues. The CDR3 protein is CASSIEGRWDGYTF. The DNA for the CDR3 is TGTGCCAGTAGTATAGAGGGACGGTGGGATGGCTACACCTTC.

This clonotype was observed a few times. V gene TRBV28 combines with J gene TRBJ2-7; D gene ambiguous. V gave up 3 bases and J gave up 2 bases, with 20 bases separating them. Germline V gene lookup returns CDR1 MDHEN and CDR2 SYDVKM. The length of the CDR3 is 17 residues. Written as DNA, the CDR3 is TGTGCCAGCAGTTTTGCTTTCGGCACTAAAAAGGCCTACGAGCAGTACTTC. Its translation: CASSFAFGTKKAYEQYF.

The chain combines TRBV4-1 with TRBJ1-4, with no clear D. Per the germline V gene, CDR1 is MGHRA and CDR2 is YSYEKL. CDR3 size: 16 residues. V was pared by 0 bases and J by 7 bases, with 15 bases between. The CDR3 DNA is TGCGCCAGCAGCCAAGAACCCGGGATTCGGGGTGAAAAACTGTTTTTT. Its translation is CASSQEPGIRGEKLFF.

The chain links TRBV20-1 to TRBJ1-1; D is uncertain. V lost 1 base to trimming and J lost 5 bases, with 20 bases between them. CDR3 length: 16 amino acids. Germline V gives CDR1 DFQATT, CDR2 SNEGSKA (reference sequence). The chain's CDR3 is CSARVSGGVVRTEAFF. The CDR3 coding sequence is TGCAGTGCTAGAGTAAGCGGTGGGGTAGTACGGACTGAAGCTTTCTTT.

This clonotype was seen repeatedly, ten times or more. This chain connects TRBV28 to TRBJ2-5; 8 bases are a match to TRBD2. The V gene end was trimmed by 4 bases and the J gene end by 7 bases; junction bases not matched to a gene: 8. From germline, CDR1 is MDHEN and CDR2 SYDVKM. This CDR3 has 14 residues. CDR3 loop: CASSSLGGGRTQYF. The DNA for the CDR3 is TGTGCCAGCAGTTCCCTCGGGGGGGGTAGGACCCAGTACTTC.

Points on this clonotype: This may be a read error, as it is one base from a much larger clone. The chain has TRBV24-1 and TRBJ2-3; the D gene could be TRBD1 or TRBD2 (5 bases each). V was trimmed by 7 bases and J by 4 bases, leaving 11 bases between them. CDR1 and CDR2 from the germline V gene are KGHDR and SFDVKD. This CDR3 is built from 13 residues. In DNA, the CDR3 is TGTGCCACCAGGGGGGAGTACGCAGATACGCAGTATTTT. This codes for CATRGEYADTQYF.

A word on this clonotype: A much larger clone is a single base away; this may be a read error. This rearrangement joins TRBV20-1 to TRBJ2-1, with TRBD2 identical over 9 bases. The CDR3 length is 14 residues. CDR1 DFQATT and CDR2 SNEGSKA come from the germline V gene (reference sequence). CDR3 DNA: TGCAGTGCGCGAAGACTAGCGGCGTACAATGACCAGTTCTTC. Its protein product is CSARRLAAYNDQFF.